This T cell receptor (beta chain) was retrieved from a study of OX40 agonist ivuxolimab in advanced cancers. Findings and caveats of the study: No determination was made of the antigen specificity of the expanded peripheral T cells. Low normalized clonal expansion also occurred in some nonresponding patients.

Turning to this clone: Its antigen is still unknown.

Drawing of blood for sampling happened at baseline, at cycle 4 day 1, and at cycle 7 day 1. The V end was cut by 6 bases, the J end by 2 bases, with 16 bases between. Germline V gives CDR1 SQVTM, CDR2 ANQGSEA. The CDR3 contains 14 residues. Clones were read by immunoSEQ multiplex PCR, and TCRdb kept only the in-frame ones, dropping some. This repertoire shows 70,000 or so clones, roughly 90% found once; its top ten account for 1.3%. Sequencing used CD4+ or CD8+ T cells sorted from blood, obtained in a trial of the OX40 agonist ivuxolimab. This clonotype originated in an adult with an advanced solid tumor such as melanoma, head and neck, liver or kidney cancer. The chain employs TRBV29-1 and TRBJ1-2; D is perhaps TRBD1 (5 bases). CDR3 nucleotides: TGCAGCGTCCTACCCAGGTCAGGGAACTATGGCTACACCTTC. It translates to CSVLPRSGNYGYTF.